This T cell receptor beta chain was captured in a study of response to subunit inactivated influenza vaccine. Overall study findings and caveats: Authors suggested that a seasonal influenza vaccination recruits few new T cells each time.

This clonotype has at least ten counts. The antigen is unknown. There are 13 residues in the CDR3. V lost 7 bases, J lost 4 bases, and 13 bases lay in between. Germline lookup yields CDR1 LNHDA and CDR2 SQIVND (reference sequence). MiXCR, run by TCRdb on the RT-PCR reads, gives a single entry per CDR3 protein. The repertoire holds about 500,000 distinct CDR3 sequences, with 6% to 9% as singletons. The V gene is TRBV19, the J gene TRBJ1-1, with a possible D match to TRBD1 (6 bases). The sample consisted of PBMCs from blood, taken around 2 years after vaccination. This sequence originates from a man between 50 and 75 years old who received an inactivated influenza vaccine. The chain's CDR3 is CASKLWDTTEAFF. For the CDR3, the DNA is TGTGCCAGTAAACTCTGGGACACCACTGAAGCTTTCTTT.